This T cell receptor beta chain was captured by sequencing in a study of shared clonotypes between healthy human individuals. Study overall: Each donor had three CD4 naive, three CD4 memory, two CD8 naive and one CD8 memory plate. Regarding the study as a whole: Naive subsets generally had larger estimated richness than memory subsets. Approximately 5.4% of naive CD4 clonotypes were common to a few donors.

Germline V CDR1 and CDR2: SGHNT, YYREEE (reference sequence). Trimming shortened V by 4 bases and J by 2 bases, and 15 bases separated the two germline ends. This CDR3 has 15 residues. Comment on this clone: The antigen is unknown. The identical CDR3 is also encoded by other nucleotide sequences in the sample.

Sorted-subset replicate PCRs used roughly 220 ng DNA, tens of thousands of T cell genomes. Some clones are missing from TCRdb's copy, which holds only in-frame ones; the method was immunoSEQ multiplex PCR. The profile shows around 980,000 clones, more than 75% of them singletons. The chain carries TRBV5-4 and TRBJ2-5; D is possibly TRBD1 (7 bases). Sequencing was performed on memory CD4+ T cells from PBMCs. Noted subset: CD45RA-negative fraction. This TCR came from a man between 18 and 35 years old in good health. Some clones in this sample may be carry-over from other donors' samples. The CDR3 sequence is CASSLGGTAQETQYF. The CDR3 region has the DNA TGTGCCAGCAGCCTTGGGGGGACAGCTCAAGAGACCCAGTACTTC.